This is a list of T cell receptor beta chains from one sample in a study of shared clonotypes between healthy human individuals. Generated by immunoSEQ multiplex PCR, the TCRdb table keeps only in-frame clones and is missing some. This sample has about 1 million clones, with under 80% found just once. Source material: memory CD4+ T cells sorted from blood. The receptors were sampled from a man younger than 35 in good health. Both conserved end residues are trimmed from each CDR3.

v_call cdr3_aa
TRBV19 ASSQGTAVRDGYT
TRBV6-5 ASSGRGEADTQY
TRBV5-4 ASSLGGQGASTGELF
TRBV6-1 ASSESRGTLGNTGELF
TRBV2 ASKGDFYEQY
TRBV6-5 ASSRGTSGNEQF
TRBV6-6 ASSVDTADTEAF
TRBV5-1 ASRGSPSTGELF
TRBV12-5 ASGLGDRGIQETQY
TRBV29-1 SVRQGRNEQF
TRBV7-9 ASSLRDSYNSPLH
TRBV18 ATTGQSNEKLF
TRBV5-4 ASSSAKGTGTEAF
TRBV9 ASSRDRPQETQY
TRBV29-1 SVASGGAFNEQF
TRBV27 ASSFGNRRAGTEAF
TRBV7-2 ASSLQGQGIGANVLT
TRBV7-3 ASSLKQRRNTEAF
TRBV2 ASSYWTSGSTDTQY
TRBV19 ASSEPKSLQY
TRBV5-1 ASSGPEGGVQTQY
TRBV6-6 ASSLRDTIAKNIQY
TRBV4-2 ASSHPGLASDTQY
TRBV29-1 SGGSSYEQY
TRBV6-5 ASRPGGGKETQY
TRBV5-1 ASSSEGHGELF
TRBV19 ASSISHRGWYGYT
TRBV6-6 ASSRGLLNTEAF
TRBV9 ASSVRGGGTDTQY
TRBV7-2 ASSLYGTTRRDEQY
TRBV18 ASSATTSGGTLDVN
TRBV11-2 ASSFTSGGAGDTQY
TRBV7-8 ASSPGGVAKNIQY
TRBV19 ASSILQELVSGNTIY
TRBV27 ASTPHGGDNSPLH
TRBV5-4 ASSSSGLSTDTQY
TRBV10-3 AINRTPSTDTQY
TRBV7-2 ASSLGPHAPLGWTYEQY
TRBV13 ASSLPLYGYT
TRBV2 ASSTQTGEAF
TRBV5-1 ASSLEAGNQPQH
TRBV5-1 ASSLGGANRDTQY
TRBV13 ASSPSNLGRRRTYNEQF
TRBV6-1 ASSEWGQGFGYT
TRBV18 ASSPTERTEAF
TRBV6-1 ASSVRVLGYT
TRBV10-3 AIKLAGSYGEQY
TRBV4-3 ASSQELSSGRRNEQF
TRBV21-1 ASGSRDRPNTGELF
TRBV2 ASSEWAGADTQY
TRBV10-2 ASSEHRENQPQH
TRBV11-2 ASSFTALAGGSEQF
TRBV11-2 ASSATHQETQY
TRBV28 ASSLLASGGTQY
TRBV5-1 ASSLQGNEQF
TRBV7-9 ASSTRQGSSTGELF
TRBV6-1 ASTPLAAAYEQY
TRBV2 ASSVTGNTGELF
TRBV5-1 ASSLGDSTYEQY